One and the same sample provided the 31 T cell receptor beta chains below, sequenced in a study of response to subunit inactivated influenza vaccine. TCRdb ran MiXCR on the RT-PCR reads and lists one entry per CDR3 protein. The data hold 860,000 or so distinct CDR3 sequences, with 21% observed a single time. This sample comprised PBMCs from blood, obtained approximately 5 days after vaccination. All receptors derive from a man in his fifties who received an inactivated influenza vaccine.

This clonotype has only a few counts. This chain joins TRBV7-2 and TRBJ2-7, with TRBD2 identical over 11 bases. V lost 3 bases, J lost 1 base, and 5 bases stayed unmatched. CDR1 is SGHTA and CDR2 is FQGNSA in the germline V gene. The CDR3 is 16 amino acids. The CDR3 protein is CASSFVAGGGSYEQYF. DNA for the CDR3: TGTGCCAGCAGCTTCGTAGCGGGAGGGGGGTCCTACGAGCAGTACTTC.

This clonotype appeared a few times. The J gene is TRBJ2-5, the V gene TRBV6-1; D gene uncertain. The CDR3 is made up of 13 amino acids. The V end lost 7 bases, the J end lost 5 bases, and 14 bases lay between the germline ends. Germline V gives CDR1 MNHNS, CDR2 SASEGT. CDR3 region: CASTSRFSETQYF. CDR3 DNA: TGTGCCAGCACCTCCCGCTTCTCCGAGACCCAGTACTTC.

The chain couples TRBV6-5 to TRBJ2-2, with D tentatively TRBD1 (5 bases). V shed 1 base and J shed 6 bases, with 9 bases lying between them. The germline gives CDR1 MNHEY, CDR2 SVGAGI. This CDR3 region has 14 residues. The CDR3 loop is CASSYWQGSGELFF. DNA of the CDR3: TGTGCCAGCAGTTACTGGCAGGGCTCCGGGGAGCTGTTTTTT.

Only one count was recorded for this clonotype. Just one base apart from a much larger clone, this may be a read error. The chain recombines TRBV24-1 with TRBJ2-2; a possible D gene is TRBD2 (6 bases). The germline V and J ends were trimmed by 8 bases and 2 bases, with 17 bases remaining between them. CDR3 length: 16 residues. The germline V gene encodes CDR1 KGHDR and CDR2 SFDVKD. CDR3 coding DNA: TGTGCCACCATTGGCCCCGGGAGTCAAAACACCGGGGAGCTGTTTTTT. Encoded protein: CATIGPGSQNTGELFF.

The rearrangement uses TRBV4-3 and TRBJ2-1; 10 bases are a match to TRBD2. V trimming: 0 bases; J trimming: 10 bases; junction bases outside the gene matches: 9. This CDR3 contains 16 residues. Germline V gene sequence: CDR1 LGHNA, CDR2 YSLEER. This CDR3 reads CASSQDRLAGVGEQFF. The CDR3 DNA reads TGCGCCAGCAGCCAAGATAGGCTAGCGGGAGTCGGGGAGCAGTTCTTC.

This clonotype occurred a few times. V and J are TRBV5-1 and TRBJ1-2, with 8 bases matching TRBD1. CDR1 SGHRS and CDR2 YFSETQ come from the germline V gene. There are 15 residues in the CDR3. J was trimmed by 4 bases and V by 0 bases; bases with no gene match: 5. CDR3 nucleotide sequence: TGCGCCAGCAGCTTGGCCAGGGGGACAGGCTATGGCTACACCTTC. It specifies CASSLARGTGYGYTF.

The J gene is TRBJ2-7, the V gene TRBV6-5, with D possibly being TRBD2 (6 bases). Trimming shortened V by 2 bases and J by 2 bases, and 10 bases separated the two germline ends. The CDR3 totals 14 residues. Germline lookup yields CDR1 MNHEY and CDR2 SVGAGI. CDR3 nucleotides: TGTGCCAGCAGTTACGGGCGGGGAACCTACGAGCAGTACTTC. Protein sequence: CASSYGRGTYEQYF.

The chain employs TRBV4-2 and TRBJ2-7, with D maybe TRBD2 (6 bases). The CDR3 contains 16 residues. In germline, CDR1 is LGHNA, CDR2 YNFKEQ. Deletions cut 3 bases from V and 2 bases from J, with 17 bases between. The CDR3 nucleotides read TGTGCCAGCAGCCACCTTCGGGGCGGGGATACCTACGAGCAGTACTTC. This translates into CASSHLRGGDTYEQYF.

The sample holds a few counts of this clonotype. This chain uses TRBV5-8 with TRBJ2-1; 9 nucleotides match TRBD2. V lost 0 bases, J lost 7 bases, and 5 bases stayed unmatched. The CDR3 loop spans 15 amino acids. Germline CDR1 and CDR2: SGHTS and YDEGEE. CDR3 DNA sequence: TGTGCCAGCAGCTTGGCGGCGGGGGGGCAGAATGAGCAGTTCTTC. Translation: CASSLAAGGQNEQFF.

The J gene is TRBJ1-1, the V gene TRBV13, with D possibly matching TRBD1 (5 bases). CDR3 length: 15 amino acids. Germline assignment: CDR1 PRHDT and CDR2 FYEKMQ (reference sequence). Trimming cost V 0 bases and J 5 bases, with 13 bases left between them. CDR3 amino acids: CASSLGLFGGTEAFF. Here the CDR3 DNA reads TGTGCCAGCAGCTTAGGCCTATTTGGGGGTACTGAAGCTTTCTTT.

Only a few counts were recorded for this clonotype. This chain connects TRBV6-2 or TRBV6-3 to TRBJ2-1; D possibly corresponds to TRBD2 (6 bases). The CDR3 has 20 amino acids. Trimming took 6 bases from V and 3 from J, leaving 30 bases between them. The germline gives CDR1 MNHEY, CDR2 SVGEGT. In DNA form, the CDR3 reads TGTGCCAGCAGCCCCGGTCGCCTAGCGTTGGGCTTATCACACTACAATGAGCAGTTCTTC. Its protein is CASSPGRLALGLSHYNEQFF.

CDR3: CASSFWGDGGNTIYF. The CDR3 DNA reads TGTGCCAGCAGTTTTTGGGGGGACGGTGGAAACACCATATATTTT. The rearrangement uses TRBV28 and TRBJ1-3, with D possibly matching TRBD1 (5 bases). This CDR3 region has 15 residues. The germline V gene encodes CDR1 MDHEN and CDR2 SYDVKM. V was shortened by 3 bases and J by 3 bases, with 12 bases between the two germline ends. Full variable domain (outside the CDR3, taken from reference TRBV28 and TRBJ1-3): DVKVTQSSRYLVKRTGEKVFLECVQDMDHENMFWYRQDPGLGLRLIYFSYDVKMKEKGDIPEGYSVSREKKERFSLILESASTNQTSMYLCASSFWGDGGNTIYFGEGSWLTVV.

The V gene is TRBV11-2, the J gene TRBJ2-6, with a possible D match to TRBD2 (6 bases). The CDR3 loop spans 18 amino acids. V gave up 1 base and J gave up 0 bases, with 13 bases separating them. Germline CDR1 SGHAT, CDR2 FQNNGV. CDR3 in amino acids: CASSLGGGILSGANVLTF. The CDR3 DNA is TGTGCCAGCAGCTTAGGTGGGGGGATCCTCTCTGGGGCCAACGTCCTGACTTTC.

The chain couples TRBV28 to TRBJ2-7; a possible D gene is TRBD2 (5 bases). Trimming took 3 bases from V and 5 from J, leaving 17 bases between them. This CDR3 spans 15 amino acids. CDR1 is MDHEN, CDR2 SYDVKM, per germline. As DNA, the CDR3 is TGTGCCAGCAGTTTCGGGGTGAGGAGATCAAACGAGCAGTACTTC. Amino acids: CASSFGVRRSNEQYF.

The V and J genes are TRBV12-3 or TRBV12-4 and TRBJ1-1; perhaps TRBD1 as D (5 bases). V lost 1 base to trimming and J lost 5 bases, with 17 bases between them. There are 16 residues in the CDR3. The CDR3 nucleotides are TGTGCCAGCAGTTTAGGAGGCAGGGTAGTGAGGACTGAAGCTTTCTTT. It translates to CASSLGGRVVRTEAFF.

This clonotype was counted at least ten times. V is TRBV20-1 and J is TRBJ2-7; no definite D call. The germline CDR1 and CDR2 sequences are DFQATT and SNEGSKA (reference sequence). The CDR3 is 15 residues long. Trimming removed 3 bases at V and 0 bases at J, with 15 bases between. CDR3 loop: CSASAVLIASYEQYF. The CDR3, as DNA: TGCAGTGCTAGTGCAGTCCTGATAGCCTCCTACGAGCAGTACTTC.

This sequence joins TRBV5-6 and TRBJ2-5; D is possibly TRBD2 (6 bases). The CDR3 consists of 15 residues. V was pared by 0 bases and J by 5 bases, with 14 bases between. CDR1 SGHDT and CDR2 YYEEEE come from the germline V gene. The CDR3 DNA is TGTGCCAGCAGCTTGGGGAGCGGGCGAGGGGAGACCCAGTACTTC. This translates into CASSLGSGRGETQYF.

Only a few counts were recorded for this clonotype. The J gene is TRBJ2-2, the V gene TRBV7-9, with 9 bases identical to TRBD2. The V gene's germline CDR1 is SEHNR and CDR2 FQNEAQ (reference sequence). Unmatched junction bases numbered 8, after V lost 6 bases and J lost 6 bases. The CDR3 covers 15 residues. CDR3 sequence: CASRSGLAAAGELFF. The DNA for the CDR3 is TGTGCCAGCAGGTCGGGACTAGCAGCCGCCGGGGAGCTGTTTTTT.

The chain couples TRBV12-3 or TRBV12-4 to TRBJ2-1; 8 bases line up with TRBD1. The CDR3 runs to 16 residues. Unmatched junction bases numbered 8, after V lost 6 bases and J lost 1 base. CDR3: CASSFFRGRSYNEQFF. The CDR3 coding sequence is TGTGCCAGCAGCTTCTTCAGGGGGCGATCCTACAATGAGCAGTTCTTC.

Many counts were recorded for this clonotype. CDR3 sequence (DNA): TGCGCCAGCAGCTCAGGTGCGGCAGGGGGAGAGACCCAGTACTTC. This gives the protein CASSSGAAGGETQYF. V usage is TRBV5-1 and J usage is TRBJ2-5, with 7 bases lining up with TRBD1. The CDR3 runs 15 residues. Germline V lookup: CDR1 SGHRS, CDR2 YFSETQ. With V trimmed by 3 bases and J by 4 bases, 9 bases remained unmatched.

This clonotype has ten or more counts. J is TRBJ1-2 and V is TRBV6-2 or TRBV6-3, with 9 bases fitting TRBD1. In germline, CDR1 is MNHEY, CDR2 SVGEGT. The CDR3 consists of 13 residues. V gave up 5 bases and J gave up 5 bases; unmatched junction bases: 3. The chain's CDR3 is CASSIGQGYGYTF. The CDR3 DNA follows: TGTGCCAGCAGTATCGGACAGGGGTATGGCTACACCTTC.

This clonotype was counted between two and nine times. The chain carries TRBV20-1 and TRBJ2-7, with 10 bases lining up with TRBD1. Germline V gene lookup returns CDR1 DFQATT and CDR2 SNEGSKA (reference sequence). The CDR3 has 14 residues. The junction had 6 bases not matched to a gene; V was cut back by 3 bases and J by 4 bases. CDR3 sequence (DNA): TGCAGTGCTAGTCCCGACAGGGGGCTATACGAGCAGTACTTC. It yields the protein CSASPDRGLYEQYF.

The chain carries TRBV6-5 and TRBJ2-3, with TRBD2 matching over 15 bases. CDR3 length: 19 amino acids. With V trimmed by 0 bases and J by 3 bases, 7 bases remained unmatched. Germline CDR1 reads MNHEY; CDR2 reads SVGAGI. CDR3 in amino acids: CASSYSPQGTSGRTDTQYF. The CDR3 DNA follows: TGTGCCAGCAGTTACTCGCCCCAAGGGACTAGCGGGAGGACAGATACGCAGTATTTT.

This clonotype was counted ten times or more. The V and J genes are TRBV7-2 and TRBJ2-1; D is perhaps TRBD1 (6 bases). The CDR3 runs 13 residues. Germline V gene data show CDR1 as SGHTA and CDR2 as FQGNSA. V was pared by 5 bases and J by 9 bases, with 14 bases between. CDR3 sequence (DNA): TGTGCCAGCAGCCTCCAGGACAGCGGTGAGCAGTTCTTC. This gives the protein CASSLQDSGEQFF. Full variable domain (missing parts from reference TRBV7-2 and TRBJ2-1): GAGVSQSPSNKVTEKGKDVELRCDPISGHTALYWYRQSLGQGLEFLIYFQGNSAPDKSGLPSDRFSAERTGGSVSTLTIQRTQQEDSAVYLCASSLQDSGEQFFGPGTRLTVL.

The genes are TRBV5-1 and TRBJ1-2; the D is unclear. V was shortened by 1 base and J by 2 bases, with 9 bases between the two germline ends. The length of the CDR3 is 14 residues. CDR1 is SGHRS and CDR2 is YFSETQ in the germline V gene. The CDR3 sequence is CASSLQSQNYGYTF. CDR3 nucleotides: TGCGCCAGCAGCTTGCAGTCTCAAAACTATGGCTACACCTTC.

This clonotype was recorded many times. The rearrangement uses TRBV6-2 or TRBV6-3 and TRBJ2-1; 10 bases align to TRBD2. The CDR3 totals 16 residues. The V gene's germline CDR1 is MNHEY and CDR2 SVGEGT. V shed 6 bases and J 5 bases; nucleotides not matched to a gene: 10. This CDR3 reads CASRTASGGRNNEQFF. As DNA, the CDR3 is TGTGCCAGCAGGACGGCTAGCGGGGGTCGTAACAATGAGCAGTTCTTC.

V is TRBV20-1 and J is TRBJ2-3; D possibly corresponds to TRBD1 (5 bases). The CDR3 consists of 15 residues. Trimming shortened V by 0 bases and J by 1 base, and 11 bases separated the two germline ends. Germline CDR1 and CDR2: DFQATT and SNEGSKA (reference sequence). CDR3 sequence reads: CSAREQGSGTDTQYF. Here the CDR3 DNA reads TGCAGTGCTAGAGAGCAGGGTTCCGGCACAGATACGCAGTATTTT.

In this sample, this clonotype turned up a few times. In DNA, the CDR3 is TGCAGTGCTCCAGACAGGGGGCGCGCAGATACGCAGTATTTT. As protein: CSAPDRGRADTQYF. The chain links TRBV20-1 to TRBJ2-3; 10 bases match TRBD1. V dropped 5 bases and J dropped 4; count of bases not matched to a gene: 6. The CDR3 runs 14 residues. Germline lookup yields CDR1 DFQATT and CDR2 SNEGSKA (reference sequence).

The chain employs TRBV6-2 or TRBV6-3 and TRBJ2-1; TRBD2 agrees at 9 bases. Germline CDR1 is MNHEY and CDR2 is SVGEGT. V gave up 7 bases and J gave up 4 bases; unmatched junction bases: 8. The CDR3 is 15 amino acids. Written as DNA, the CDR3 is TGTGCCAGCACCAATAGCGGGAGTGGTTACAATGAGCAGTTCTTC. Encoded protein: CASTNSGSGYNEQFF.

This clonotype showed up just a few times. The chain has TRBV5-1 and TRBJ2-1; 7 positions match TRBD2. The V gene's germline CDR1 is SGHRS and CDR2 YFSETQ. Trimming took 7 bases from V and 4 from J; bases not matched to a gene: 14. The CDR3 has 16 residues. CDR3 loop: CASRKSSGDWYNEQFF. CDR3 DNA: TGCGCCAGCCGCAAGTCAAGCGGGGACTGGTACAATGAGCAGTTCTTC.

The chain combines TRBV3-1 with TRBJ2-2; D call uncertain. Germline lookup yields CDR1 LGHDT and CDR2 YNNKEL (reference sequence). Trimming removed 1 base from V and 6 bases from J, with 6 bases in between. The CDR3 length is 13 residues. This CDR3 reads CASSQGTAGELFF. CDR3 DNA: TGTGCCAGCAGCCAAGGGACGGCCGGGGAGCTGTTTTTT.